The present T cell receptor beta chain was sequenced within a study of control samples from healthy donors and cancer patients. Germline V gives CDR1 SGHRS, CDR2 YFSETQ. Losses at the gene ends were 0 bases for V and 0 bases for J; bases not matched to a gene: 0. The CDR3 is 15 residues long. TCRdb's copy holds only in-frame clones and misses some; the assay was immunoSEQ multiplex PCR. The table has roughly 58,000 clones, over 75% seen once. This TCR was recovered from a woman aged 55-75 years with lung cancer. Sequenced: PBMCs. V is TRBV5-1 and J is TRBJ2-1, with TRBD1 identical over 7 bases. The CDR3 coding sequence is TGCGCCAGCAGCTTGGGGGACAGCTCCTACAATGAGCAGTTCTTC. Amino acid sequence: CASSLGDSSYNEQFF.